This T cell receptor beta chain stems from a study of cytomegalovirus exposure and HLA in healthy donors. With 60 Vbeta and 13 Jbeta primers, the PCR was carried out. Sequencing used immunoSEQ multiplex PCR; TCRdb keeps in-frame clones, though not all of them. Here the sample spans over 95,000 clones, 67% being singletons. This clone turned up a few times. Trimming at V came to 1 base and at J to 2 bases, leaving 1 base not matched to a gene. The length of the CDR3 is 14 residues. Looked up from germline, CDR1 is SGHNT and CDR2 is YYREEE (reference sequence). The sequencing sample was made of PBMCs. The source of this sequence is a man between 18 and 35 years old in good health and CMV-seropositive. This chain connects TRBV5-4 to TRBJ2-7, with 9 bases matching TRBD1. CDR3 residues: CASSLWDRAYEQYV. In DNA, the CDR3 is TGTGCCAGCAGCTTGTGGGACAGGGCCTACGAGCAGTACGTC.